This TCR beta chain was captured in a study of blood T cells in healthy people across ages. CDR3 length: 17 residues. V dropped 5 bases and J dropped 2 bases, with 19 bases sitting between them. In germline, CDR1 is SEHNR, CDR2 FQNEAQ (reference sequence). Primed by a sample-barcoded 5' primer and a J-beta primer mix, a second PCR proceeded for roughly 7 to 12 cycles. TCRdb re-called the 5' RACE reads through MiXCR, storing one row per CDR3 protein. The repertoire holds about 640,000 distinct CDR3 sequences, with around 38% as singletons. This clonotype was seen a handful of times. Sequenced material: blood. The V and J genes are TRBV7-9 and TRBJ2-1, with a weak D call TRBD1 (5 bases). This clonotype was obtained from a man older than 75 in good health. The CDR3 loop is CASSPEVGLRTYNEQFF. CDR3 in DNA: TGTGCCAGCAGCCCAGAGGTGGGGCTCCGGACCTACAATGAGCAGTTCTTC.